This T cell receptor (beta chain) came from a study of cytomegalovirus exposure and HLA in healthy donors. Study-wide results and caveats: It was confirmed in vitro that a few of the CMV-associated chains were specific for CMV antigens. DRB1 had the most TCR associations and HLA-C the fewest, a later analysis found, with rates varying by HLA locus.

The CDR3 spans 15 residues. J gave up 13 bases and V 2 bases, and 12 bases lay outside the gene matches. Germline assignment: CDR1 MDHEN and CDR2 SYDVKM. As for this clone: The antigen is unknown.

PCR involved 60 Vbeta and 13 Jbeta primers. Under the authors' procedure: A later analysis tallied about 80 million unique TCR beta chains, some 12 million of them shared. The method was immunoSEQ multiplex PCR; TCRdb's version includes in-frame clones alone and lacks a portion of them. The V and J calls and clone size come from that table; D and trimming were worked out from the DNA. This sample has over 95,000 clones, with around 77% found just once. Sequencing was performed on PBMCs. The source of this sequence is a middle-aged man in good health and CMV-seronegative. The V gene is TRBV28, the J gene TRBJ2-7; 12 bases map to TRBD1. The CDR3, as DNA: TGTGCCAGCAGTTTAGCTTTGGGACAGGGGGCCCTCATCTACTTC. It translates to CASSLALGQGALIYF.